This entry features one T cell receptor (beta chain) sequence. No antigen is known for it. These data belong to a study of Ad26.COV2.S vaccination and SARS-CoV-2 variants. CDR1 SGHVS and CDR2 FQNEAQ come from the germline V gene. The ends lost 0 bases at V and 6 bases at J; junction bases unmatched: 11. The CDR3 totals 16 residues. Overall study results and limits: After vaccination, substantial breadth of spike-specific CD8+ and CD4+ responses was reported.

Documented treatment: roughly 19 received Ad26.COV2.S at low or high dose, single or two shots; several received placebo; per-sample allocation not given. Sampling occurred on day 63 after the first vaccine or placebo injection. This vaccine is an Ad26 vector that expresses the Wuhan-strain SARS-CoV-2 spike. Sequencing was performed with immunoSEQ multiplex PCR; in TCRdb, only in-frame clones are kept and a portion is missing. Of about 350,000 clones listed, 88% are singletons. The source material was peripheral blood, sampled in a trial of Ad26.COV2.S vaccine versus placebo. This chain connects TRBV7-8 to TRBJ2-7; 7 bases map to TRBD1. The clonotype comes from a person aged 18-60 years who received the Ad26.COV2.S COVID-19 vaccine or a placebo. The CDR3, as DNA: TGTGCCAGCAGCTTAGCGTCCGGGACAGTGACTGGCGAGCAGTACTTC. Translating gives CASSLASGTVTGEQYF. Drawing the rest from reference TRBV7-8 and TRBJ2-7, the complete variable domain is GAGVSQSPRYKVAKRGQDVALRCDPISGHVSLFWYQQALGQGPEFLTYFQNEAQLDKSGLPSDRFFAERPEGSVSTLKIQRTQQEDSAVYLCASSLASGTVTGEQYFGPGTRLTVT.